This T cell receptor (beta chain) was captured in a study of blood T cell repertoires in COVID-19. Clones were sequenced by immunoSEQ multiplex PCR, and TCRdb holds only the in-frame ones, with some missing. The table lists about 190,000 clones, approximately 84% of them singletons, with approximately 3% in the top ten. The length of the CDR3 is 15 residues. Germline V CDR1 and CDR2: KGHSH, LQKENI. V shed 3 bases and J 4 bases; nucleotides not matched to a gene: 4. The sample comprised PBMCs or T cells enriched from blood (not recorded which). The gene calls are TRBV18 and TRBJ2-1, with 9 positions matching TRBD1. The sequence derives from a woman aged 25 to 39 who had recovered from COVID-19. The CDR3 sequence: CASSPLQGAYNEQFF. CDR3 nucleotide sequence: TGTGCCAGCTCACCGTTACAGGGGGCATACAATGAGCAGTTCTTC.